Detailed here is one T cell receptor beta chain. The germline V gene has CDR1 ENHRY and CDR2 SYGVKD. The ends were cut back, 11 bases at V and 5 bases at J, with 18 bases in the middle. This CDR3 contains 13 residues. This specimen belongs to a study of blood T cell repertoires in COVID-19. Data came from immunoSEQ multiplex PCR; TCRdb stores just in-frame clones and leaves some out. The table shows more than 150,000 clones, with 84% occurring only once. Sequencing input: peripheral blood. The clonotype was recovered from a human donor in a cohort sampled during active COVID-19. J is TRBJ1-1 and V is TRBV10-3, with D possibly TRBD1 on 6 matching bases. CDR3 sequence reads: CAAVGGGLTEAFF. Written as DNA, the CDR3 is TGTGCCGCCGTAGGGGGGGGGCTTACTGAAGCTTTCTTT.